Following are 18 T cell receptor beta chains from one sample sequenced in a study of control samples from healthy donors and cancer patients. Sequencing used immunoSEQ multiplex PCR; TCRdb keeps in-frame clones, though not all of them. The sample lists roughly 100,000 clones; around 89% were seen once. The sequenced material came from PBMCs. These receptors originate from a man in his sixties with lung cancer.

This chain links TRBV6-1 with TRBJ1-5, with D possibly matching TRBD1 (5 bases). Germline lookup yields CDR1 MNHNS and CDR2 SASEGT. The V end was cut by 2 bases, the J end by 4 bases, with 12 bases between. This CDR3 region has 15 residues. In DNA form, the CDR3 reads TGTGCCAGCAGTGAACAGGGCCTCCAGAATCAGCCCCAGCATTTT. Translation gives CASSEQGLQNQPQHF.

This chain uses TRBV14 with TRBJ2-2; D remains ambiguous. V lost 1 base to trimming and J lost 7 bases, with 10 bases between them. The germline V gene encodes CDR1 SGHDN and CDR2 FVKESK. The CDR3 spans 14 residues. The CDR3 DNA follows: TGTGCCAGCAGCCAAGCTATGGGCTTCGGGGAGCTGTTTTTT. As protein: CASSQAMGFGELFF.

The CDR3 coding sequence is TGTGCCAGCTCACCACGGGCAGGGGATCAAGAGACCCAGTACTTC. Protein: CASSPRAGDQETQYF. This rearrangement joins TRBV18 to TRBJ2-5; the D gene is possibly TRBD1 (6 bases). CDR3 length equals 15 residues. The V end lost 1 base, the J end lost 2 bases, and 11 bases lay between the germline ends. CDR1 is KGHSH and CDR2 is LQKENI in the germline V gene.

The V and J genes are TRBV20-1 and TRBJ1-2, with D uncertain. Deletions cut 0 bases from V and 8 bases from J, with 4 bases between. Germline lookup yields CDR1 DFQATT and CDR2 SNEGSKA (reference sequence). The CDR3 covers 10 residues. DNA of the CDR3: TGCAGTGCTAGAGATTTCGGCTACACCTTC. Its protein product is CSARDFGYTF.

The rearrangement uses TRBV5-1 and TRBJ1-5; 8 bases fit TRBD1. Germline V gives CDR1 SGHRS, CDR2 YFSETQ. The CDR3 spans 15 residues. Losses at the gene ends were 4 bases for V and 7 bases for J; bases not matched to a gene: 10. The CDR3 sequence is CASSPGGQEGQPQHF. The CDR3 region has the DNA TGCGCCAGCAGCCCCGGGGGACAGGAGGGCCAGCCCCAGCATTTT.

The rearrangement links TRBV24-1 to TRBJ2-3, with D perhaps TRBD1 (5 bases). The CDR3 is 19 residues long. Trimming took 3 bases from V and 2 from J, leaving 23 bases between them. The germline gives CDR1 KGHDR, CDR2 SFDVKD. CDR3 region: CATSDPTRGVDSSTDTQYF. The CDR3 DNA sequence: TGTGCCACCAGTGATCCTACTCGAGGTGTCGACAGTTCCACAGATACGCAGTATTTT.

CDR3 DNA: TGTGCCAGCAACCGGGCCTCTGGCGCCACTGAAGCTTTCTTT. Encoded protein: CASNRASGATEAFF. The J gene is TRBJ1-1, the V gene TRBV5-6; no clear D gene. With 6 bases removed from V and 4 bases from J, the gap between germline ends came to 16 bases. Per germline, CDR1 SGHDT and CDR2 YYEEEE. This CDR3 has 14 residues.

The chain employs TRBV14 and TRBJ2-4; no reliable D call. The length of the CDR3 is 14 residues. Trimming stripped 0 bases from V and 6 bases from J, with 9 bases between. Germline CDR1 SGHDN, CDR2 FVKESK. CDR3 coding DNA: TGTGCCAGCAGCCAAGATACTTTGTCAAACATTCAGTACTTC. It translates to CASSQDTLSNIQYF.

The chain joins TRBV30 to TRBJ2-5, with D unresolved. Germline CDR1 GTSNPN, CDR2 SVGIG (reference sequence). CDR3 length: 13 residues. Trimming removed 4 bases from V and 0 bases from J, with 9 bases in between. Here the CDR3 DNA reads TGTGCCTGGAAGGATGGGAACCAAGAGACCCAGTACTTC. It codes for CAWKDGNQETQYF.

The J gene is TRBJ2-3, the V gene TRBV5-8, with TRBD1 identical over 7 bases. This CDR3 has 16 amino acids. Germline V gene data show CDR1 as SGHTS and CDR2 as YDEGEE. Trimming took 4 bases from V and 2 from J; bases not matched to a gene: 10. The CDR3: CASSPTGDPYTDTQYF. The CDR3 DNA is TGTGCCAGCAGCCCAACAGGGGACCCTTACACAGATACGCAGTATTTT.

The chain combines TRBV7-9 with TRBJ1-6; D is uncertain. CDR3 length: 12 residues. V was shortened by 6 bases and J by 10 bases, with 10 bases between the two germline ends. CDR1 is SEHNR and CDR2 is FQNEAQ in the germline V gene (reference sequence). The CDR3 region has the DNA TGTGCCAGCAGTCAATTAAACTCACCCCTCCACTTT. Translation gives CASSQLNSPLHF. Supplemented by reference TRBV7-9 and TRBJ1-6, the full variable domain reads DTGVSQNPRHKITKRGQNVTFRCDPISEHNRLYWYRQTLGQGPEFLTYFQNEAQLEKSRLLSDRFSAERPKGSFSTLEIQRTEQGDSAMYLCASSQLNSPLHFGNGTRLTVT.

CDR3 DNA sequence: TGTGCCAGCAGCCCACAGCACAGTTCTCCCGGGGAGCTGTTTTTT. Translated: CASSPQHSSPGELFF. The chain is built from TRBV7-3 and TRBJ2-2; no clear D. In germline, CDR1 is SGHTA, CDR2 FQGTGA. The V end was cut by 5 bases, the J end by 6 bases, with 16 bases between. This CDR3 comprises 15 residues.

The CDR3 DNA reads TGTGCCAGCAGCTTAGCGACGAGCACTGAAGCTTTCTTT. Encoded protein: CASSLATSTEAFF. V usage is TRBV7-9 and J usage is TRBJ1-1, with no clear D. The V and J ends lost 0 bases and 4 bases respectively, with 6 bases between them. The germline V gene has CDR1 SEHNR and CDR2 FQNEAQ (reference sequence). The CDR3 sequence is 13 residues long.

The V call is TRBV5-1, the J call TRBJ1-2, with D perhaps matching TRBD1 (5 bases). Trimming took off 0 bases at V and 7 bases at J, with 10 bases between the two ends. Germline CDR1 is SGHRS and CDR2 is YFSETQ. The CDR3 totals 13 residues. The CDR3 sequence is CASSLVGAGGYTF. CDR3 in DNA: TGCGCCAGCAGCTTGGTAGGGGCGGGTGGCTACACCTTC.

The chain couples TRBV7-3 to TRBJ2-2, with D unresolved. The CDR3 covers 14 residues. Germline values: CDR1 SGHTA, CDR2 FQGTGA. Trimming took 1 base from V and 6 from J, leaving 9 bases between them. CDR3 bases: TGTGCCAGCAGCTTAATATCCTTGTCCGGGGAGCTGTTTTTT. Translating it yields CASSLISLSGELFF.

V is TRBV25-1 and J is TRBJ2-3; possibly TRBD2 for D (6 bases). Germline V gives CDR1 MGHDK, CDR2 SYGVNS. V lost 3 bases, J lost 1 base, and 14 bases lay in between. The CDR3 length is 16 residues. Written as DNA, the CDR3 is TGTGCCAGCAGTGAGGGGGGTGGGTTTGGCACAGATACGCAGTATTTT. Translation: CASSEGGGFGTDTQYF.

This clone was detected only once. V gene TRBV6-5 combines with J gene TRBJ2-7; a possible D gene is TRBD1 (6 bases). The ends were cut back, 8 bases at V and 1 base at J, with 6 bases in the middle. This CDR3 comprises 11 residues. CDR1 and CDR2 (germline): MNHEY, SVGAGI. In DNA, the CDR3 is TGTGCCAGCGGACAGTCCTACGAGCAGTACTTC. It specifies CASGQSYEQYF.

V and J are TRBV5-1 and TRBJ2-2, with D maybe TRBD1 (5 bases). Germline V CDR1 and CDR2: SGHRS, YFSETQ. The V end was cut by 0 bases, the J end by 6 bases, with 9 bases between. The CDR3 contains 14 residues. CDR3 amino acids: CASSLAQGPGELFF. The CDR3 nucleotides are TGCGCCAGCAGCTTGGCTCAGGGTCCCGGGGAGCTGTTTTTT.